Following are 5 T cell receptor beta chains from one sample sequenced in a study of CD8 T cells in Susac syndrome. Random hexamers primed reverse transcription of about 0.45 to 1 ug RNA. TCRdb re-called the immunoSEQ multiplex PCR reads with MiXCR, one entry per CDR3 protein. The sample contains around 200,000 distinct CDR3 sequences, 90% to 97% of which appear only once. Sequencing was carried out using CD4+ T cells from PBMCs. The receptors here all came from a human donor with multiple sclerosis.

The rearrangement uses TRBV7-6 and TRBJ1-1; 12 nucleotides match TRBD1. The ends lost 2 bases at V and 7 bases at J; junction bases unmatched: 5. This CDR3 is built from 15 residues. The germline V gene encodes CDR1 SGHVS and CDR2 FNYEAQ. The CDR3 is CASSLLRDRGLEAFF. The CDR3 nucleotides read TGTGCCAGCAGCTTACTCCGGGACAGGGGGCTTGAAGCTTTCTTT.

The rearrangement joins TRBV30 to TRBJ2-6; D is tentatively TRBD1 or TRBD2 (5 bases each). The germline CDR1 and CDR2 sequences are GTSNPN and SVGIG (reference sequence). The CDR3 is 17 amino acids. Trimming cost V 2 bases and J 0 bases, with 14 bases left between them. CDR3 sequence reads: CAWSWVAGTSGANVLTF. For the CDR3, the DNA is TGTGCCTGGAGTTGGGTAGCAGGGACCTCTGGGGCCAACGTCCTGACTTTC. Variable domain in full (rest from reference TRBV30 and TRBJ2-6): SQTIHQWPATLVQPVGSPLSLECTVEGTSNPNLYWYRQAAGRGLQLLFYSVGIGQISSEVPQNLSASRPQDRQFILSSKKLLLSDSGFYLCAWSWVAGTSGANVLTFGAGSRLTVL.

CDR3 sequence (DNA): TGTGCCAGCAGCTTTACAGGCTCGGGTGAGCAGTACTTC. Amino acids: CASSFTGSGEQYF. The J gene is TRBJ2-7, the V gene TRBV7-9; maybe TRBD1 (5 bases). Trimming took off 3 bases at V and 7 bases at J, with 13 bases between the two ends. Per germline, CDR1 SEHNR and CDR2 FQNEAQ (reference sequence). There are 13 residues in the CDR3.

The chain carries TRBV20-1 and TRBJ2-7; possibly TRBD1 or TRBD2 for D (5 bases each). The CDR3 is 14 residues long. V lost 6 bases and J 7 bases, leaving 22 bases between the germline ends. In germline, CDR1 is DFQATT, CDR2 SNEGSKA (reference sequence). The CDR3 region is CSARPGLAEGEQYF. CDR3 sequence (DNA): TGCAGTGCCAGGCCGGGGCTGGCGGAAGGGGAGCAGTACTTC.

V gene TRBV29-1 combines with J gene TRBJ1-2, with D perhaps TRBD1 (5 bases). Germline CDR1 SQVTM, CDR2 ANQGSEA. The CDR3 contains 11 residues. V was pared by 4 bases and J by 8 bases, with 11 bases between. CDR3 bases: TGCAGCGTTGTGGAGGGGCTGGGCTACACCTTC. Translating it yields CSVVEGLGYTF.